The present T cell receptor (beta chain) was sequenced within a study of T cell changes during pregnancy in multiple sclerosis. The assay was immunoSEQ multiplex PCR, and TCRdb's table has in-frame clones only and misses some. The repertoire holds 50,000 to 80,000 clones, with around nine tenths as singletons. V lost 1 base, J lost 10 bases, and 12 bases lay in between. The CDR3 runs to 12 residues. Germline lookup yields CDR1 SQVTM and CDR2 ANQGSEA. This receptor was obtained from a female donor with multiple sclerosis, enrolled in a pregnancy study. The source was CD8+ T cells from peripheral blood mononuclear cells, collected before pregnancy. The chain employs TRBV29-1 and TRBJ2-3; D remains ambiguous. CDR3: CSVEGREGAQYF. The CDR3 nucleotides read TGCAGCGTTGAAGGGAGAGAAGGAGCGCAGTATTTT.